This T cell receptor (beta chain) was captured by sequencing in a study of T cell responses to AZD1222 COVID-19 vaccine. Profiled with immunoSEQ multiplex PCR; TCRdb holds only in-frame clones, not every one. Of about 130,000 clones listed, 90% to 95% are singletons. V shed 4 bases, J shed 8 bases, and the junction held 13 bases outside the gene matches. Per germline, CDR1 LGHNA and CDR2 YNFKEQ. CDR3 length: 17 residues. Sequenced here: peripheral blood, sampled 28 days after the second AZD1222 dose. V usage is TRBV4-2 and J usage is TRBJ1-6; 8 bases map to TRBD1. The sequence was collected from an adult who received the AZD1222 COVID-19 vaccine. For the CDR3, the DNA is TGTGCCAGCAGCCTCTTTTCCCGGACAGGGCTGGATTCACCCCTCCACTTT. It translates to CASSLFSRTGLDSPLHF.